The rows below give T cell receptor beta chains drawn from one sample of a study of T cells in Graves' hyperthyroidism and ophthalmopathy. TCRdb passed the multiplex PCR reads through MiXCR, listing each CDR3 protein once. The top ten hold 15% to 20% of the sample, which has about 720,000 distinct CDR3 sequences, approximately 18% seen once. Source material: blood. The source is a woman between 45 and 65 years old with Graves' hyperthyroidism that later progressed to Graves' ophthalmopathy. Both conserved end residues are part of each CDR3. Each record gives: D gene, CDR3 length, V gene, clone size, J gene, CDR3 DNA, CDR3 protein. The D gene is left open where the match is weak. Size tells how often a clone was seen (once, few, many) or the class of an expanded clone, and some rows leave it out.

-	14	TRBV20-1	-	TRBJ1-4	TGCAGTGCCTTCAAAGGGGATTCTAATGAAAAACTGTTTTTT	CSAFKGDSNEKLFF
TRBD1	18	TRBV2	few	TRBJ1-4	TGTGCCAGCAACCTCCCTAGACAGGGGGCGACAACTAATGAAAAACTGTTTTTT	CASNLPRQGATTNEKLFF
-	12	TRBV20-1	-	TRBJ1-2	TGCAGTGCTAGCCGGTCGAACTATGGCTACACCTTC	CSASRSNYGYTF
TRBD1	15	TRBV6-1	few	TRBJ1-2	TGTGCCAGCACCGGACGACAGGGCTATAGCTATGGCTACACCTTC	CASTGRQGYSYGYTF
-	13	TRBV20-1	many	TRBJ1-2	TGCAGTGCTAGTGTGGGGGCCCTCTATGGCTACACCTTC	CSASVGALYGYTF
-	16	TRBV10-2	many	TRBJ1-2	TGCGCCAGCAGTGAGCCGACGGTGACGGGTAACTATGGCTACACCTTC	CASSEPTVTGNYGYTF
TRBD1	13	TRBV6-1	-	TRBJ1-4	TGTGCCAGCTGCGACAGGGGGTATGAAAAACTGTTTTTT	CASCDRGYEKLFF
TRBD1	14	TRBV5-1	few	TRBJ1-6	TGCGCCAGCAGACCTGGACAGGGGCTTTCACCCCTCCACTTT	CASRPGQGLSPLHF
TRBD1	16	TRBV2	many	TRBJ1-1	TGTGCCAGCAGTCTTTTCAGGGGGTCATATCAAGGTGAAGCTTTCTTT	CASSLFRGSYQGEAFF
-	14	TRBV3-1	few	TRBJ1-5	TGTGCCAGCAGCCAAGGCGGTTTTAACCAGCCCCAGCATTTT	CASSQGGFNQPQHF
TRBD1	16	TRBV11-2	few	TRBJ2-2	TGTGCCAGCAGCCGCACGGACAGGGGGTGGGCCGGGGAGCTGTTTTTT	CASSRTDRGWAGELFF
-	11	TRBV12-5	many	TRBJ1-2	TGTGCTAGTGGCCCGTCGAATGGCTACACCTTC	CASGPSNGYTF
TRBD1	15	TRBV6-1	-	TRBJ1-6	TGTGCCAGCAGTGATCGACAGGGTTTGACTTCACCCCTCCACTTT	CASSDRQGLTSPLHF
-	15	TRBV5-1	few	TRBJ1-2	TGCGCCAGCAGCTTGGTCCTATCCTCTAACTATGGCTACACCTTC	CASSLVLSSNYGYTF
-	15	TRBV7-9	few	TRBJ2-7	TGTGCCAGCAGCTCCTTCCGGGACATCTCCTACGAGCAGTACTTC	CASSSFRDISYEQYF
TRBD1	15	TRBV6-2/TRBV6-3	many	TRBJ2-3	TGTGCCAGCAGACCCACGGGACAGGGGATTGATACGCAGTATTTT	CASRPTGQGIDTQYF
-	15	TRBV11-2	many	TRBJ2-7	TGTGCCAGCAGCAACCGGGACGAAGGAATCTACGAGCAGTACTTC	CASSNRDEGIYEQYF
-	14	TRBV4-1	-	TRBJ1-5	TGCGCCAGCAGTTCAAGCCAGGGGTATCAGCCCCAGCATTTT	CASSSSQGYQPQHF
-	15	TRBV9	few	TRBJ1-6	TGTGCCAGCAGCCTTCGTTGGGGGGATAATTCACCCCTCCACTTT	CASSLRWGDNSPLHF
-	14	TRBV30	-	TRBJ2-7	TGTGCCTGGAGCCCGGGACCGGTTAACTACGAGCAGTACTTC	CAWSPGPVNYEQYF
TRBD2	15	TRBV7-3	few	TRBJ2-1	TGTGCCAGCAGCTTCTTAGTTGGGACTAGGGATGAGCAGTTCTTC	CASSFLVGTRDEQFF
-	16	TRBV15	-	TRBJ1-5	TGTGCCACAACCGACACTCGCAGAAATAGCAATCAGCCCCAGCATTTT	CATTDTRRNSNQPQHF
-	15	TRBV7-6	-	TRBJ2-7	TGTGCCAGCAGCTTAGGGGTGAGGGGAGACAACGAGCAGTACTTC	CASSLGVRGDNEQYF
-	13	TRBV20-1	few	TRBJ2-2	TGCAGTGCTAGAGGCAGAAGGACCGGGGAGCTGTTTTTT	CSARGRRTGELFF
-	17	TRBV27	-	TRBJ1-6	TGTGCCAGCATGTCGACTCTTCGCACGGGAAGTCGTTCACCCCTCCACTTT	CASMSTLRTGSRSPLHF
-	13	TRBV5-6	-	TRBJ1-1	TGTGCCAGCAGCTTGGCGGAAGTTGGTAAAGCTTTCTTT	CASSLAEVGKAFF
-	19	TRBV4-1	-	TRBJ1-3	TGCGCCAGCAGCGCCCTCGGGTCAGCGGGGGGCGCTTATGGAAACACCATATATTTT	CASSALGSAGGAYGNTIYF
-	14	TRBV7-2	-	TRBJ1-1	TGTGCCAGCAGCCTACCCGACCTGAACACTGAAGCTTTCTTT	CASSLPDLNTEAFF
TRBD2	15	TRBV20-1	-	TRBJ2-7	TGCAGCGTTGATGGGGGGGAGTTCTATCCCTACGAGCAGTACTTC	CSVDGGEFYPYEQYF
-	13	TRBV5-4	few	TRBJ2-5	TGTGCCAGCAGCGGGAGGACGGAAGAGACCCAGTACTTC	CASSGRTEETQYF
TRBD2	16	TRBV6-1	few	TRBJ2-1	TGTGCCAGCACCGAACTAGCGGGGGGGCCTAGTAATGAGCAGTTCTTC	CASTELAGGPSNEQFF
-	15	TRBV12-5	once	TRBJ1-1	TGTGCTAGTGGTTTGGCCGATTCAGGGTACACTGAAGCTTTCTTT	CASGLADSGYTEAFF
TRBD1	14	TRBV20-1	-	TRBJ2-5	TGCAGTGCCCAGGACAGGGGGCATCGGGAGACCCAGTACTTC	CSAQDRGHRETQYF
TRBD1	14	TRBV6-1	many	TRBJ1-2	TGTGCCAGCGGACTACCGGGACAGGGTCATGGCTACACCTTC	CASGLPGQGHGYTF